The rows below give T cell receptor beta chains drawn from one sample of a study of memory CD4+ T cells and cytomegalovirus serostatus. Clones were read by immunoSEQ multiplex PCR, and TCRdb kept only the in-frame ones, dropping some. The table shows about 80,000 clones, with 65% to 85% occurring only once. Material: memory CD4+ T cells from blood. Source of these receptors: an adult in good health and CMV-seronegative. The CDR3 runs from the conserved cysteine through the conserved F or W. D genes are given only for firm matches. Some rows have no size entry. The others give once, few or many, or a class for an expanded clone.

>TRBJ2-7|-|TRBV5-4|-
CASSLVRGYEQYF
TGTGCCAGCAGCTTGGTAAGAGGCTACGAGCAGTACTTC
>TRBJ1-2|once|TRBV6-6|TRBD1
CASSYSPDQDRRAAF
TGTGCCAGCAGTTACTCGCCTGACCAGGACAGGAGGGCTGCCTTC
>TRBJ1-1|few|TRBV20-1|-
CLSRSNTEAFF
TGCCTCTCCCGTTCGAACACTGAAGCTTTCTTT
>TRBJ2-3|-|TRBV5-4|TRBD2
CASSLLLAGAADTQYF
TGTGCCAGCAGCTTGCTTCTAGCGGGGGCCGCAGATACGCAGTATTTT
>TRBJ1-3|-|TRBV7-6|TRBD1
CATETGVDGNTIYF
TGTGCCACCGAGACAGGGGTAGATGGAAACACCATATATTTT
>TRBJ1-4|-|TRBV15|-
CATSRDRGLNEKLFF
TGTGCCACCAGCAGAGACAGGGGCCTTAATGAAAAACTGTTTTTT
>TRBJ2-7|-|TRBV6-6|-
CASSAGRMTYEQYF
TGTGCCAGCAGTGCGGGACGGATGACCTACGAGCAGTACTTC
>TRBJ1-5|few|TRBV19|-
CASSVATGRGQPQHF
TGTGCCAGTAGTGTGGCAACAGGGAGGGGGCAGCCCCAGCATTTT
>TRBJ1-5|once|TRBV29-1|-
CSVAGNSNQPQHF
TGCAGCGTTGCTGGGAATAGCAATCAGCCCCAGCATTTT
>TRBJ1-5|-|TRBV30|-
CAWNGPERSQPQHF
TGTGCCTGGAACGGGCCAGAGAGGAGTCAGCCCCAGCATTTT
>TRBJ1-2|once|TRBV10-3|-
CAIEGSEGGGYTF
TGTGCCATCGAGGGCTCTGAAGGAGGGGGCTACACCTTC
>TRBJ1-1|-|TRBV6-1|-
CASSSGRAGDTEAFF
TGTGCCAGCAGCTCCGGGAGAGCAGGCGACACTGAAGCTTTCTTT
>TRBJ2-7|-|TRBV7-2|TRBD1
CASSPRGQTYEQYF
TGTGCCAGCAGCCCCCGGGGACAGACCTACGAGCAGTACTTC
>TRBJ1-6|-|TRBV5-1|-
CASSLAPGAYNSPLHF
TGCGCCAGCAGCTTGGCCCCGGGGGCCTATAATTCACCCCTCCACTTT
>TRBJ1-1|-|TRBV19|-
CASSIGRGREAFF
TGTGCCAGTAGTATAGGGCGGGGCAGGGAAGCTTTCTTT
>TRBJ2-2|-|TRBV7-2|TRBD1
CASSLRQGATGELFF
TGTGCCAGCAGCTTAAGACAGGGGGCAACCGGGGAGCTGTTTTTT
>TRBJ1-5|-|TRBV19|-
CATGDRRNQPQHF
TGTGCCACCGGCGACAGGCGCAATCAGCCCCAGCATTTT
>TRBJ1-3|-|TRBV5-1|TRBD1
CASSLGTAGNTIYF
TGCGCCAGCAGCTTAGGGACAGCTGGAAACACCATATATTTT
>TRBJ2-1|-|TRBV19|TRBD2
CASSRAGDNEQFF
TGTGCCAGTAGTCGGGCGGGGGACAATGAGCAGTTCTTC
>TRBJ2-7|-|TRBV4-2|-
CASSHNRRLSGEQYF
TGTGCCAGCAGCCACAATAGAAGGCTGTCGGGAGAGCAGTACTTC
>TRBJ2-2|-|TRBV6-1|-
CASLKTGTGELFF
TGTGCCAGCTTGAAGACTGGCACCGGGGAGCTGTTTTTT
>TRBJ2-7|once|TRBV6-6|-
CASRPAGTDHYEQYF
TGTGCCAGCAGACCGGCCGGGACGGATCACTACGAGCAGTACTTC
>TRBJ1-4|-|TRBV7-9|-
CASSLRDMTEKLFF
TGTGCCAGCAGCCTCCGGGACATGACGGAAAAACTGTTTTTT
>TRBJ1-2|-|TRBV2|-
CASTYDLAANYGYTF
TGTGCCAGCACTTACGATCTGGCAGCTAACTATGGCTACACCTTC
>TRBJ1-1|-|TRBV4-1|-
CASSQEGYFIDSMNTEAFF
TGCGCCAGCAGCCAAGAAGGGTATTTCATTGACAGTATGAACACTGAAGCTTTCTTT
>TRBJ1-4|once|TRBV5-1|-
CASSPGVGPTNEKLFF
TGCGCCAGCAGCCCGGGCGTCGGACCAACTAATGAAAAACTGTTTTTT
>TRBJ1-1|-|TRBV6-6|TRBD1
CASSPGQGATEAFF
TGTGCCAGTTCACCGGGACAGGGGGCTACTGAAGCTTTCTTT
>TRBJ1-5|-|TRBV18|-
CASSPYRTVNSNQPQHF
TGTGCCAGCTCACCATACAGGACAGTAAATAGCAATCAGCCCCAGCATTTT
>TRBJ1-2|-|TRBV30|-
CAWEPFYGYTF
TGTGCCTGGGAACCCTTTTATGGCTACACCTTC
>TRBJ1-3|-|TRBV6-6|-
CASGGRAGNTIYF
TGTGCCAGCGGGGGCAGGGCGGGAAACACCATATATTTT
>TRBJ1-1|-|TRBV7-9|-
CASNMPFF
TGTGCCAGCAACATGCCTTTCTTT
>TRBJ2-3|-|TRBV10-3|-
CAISESGRDEDTQYF
TGTGCCATCAGTGAGTCAGGCAGGGACGAAGATACGCAGTATTTT
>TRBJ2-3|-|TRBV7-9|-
CASFRITDTQYF
TGTGCCAGCTTTCGGATAACCGATACGCAGTATTTT
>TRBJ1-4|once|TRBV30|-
CAWSEGRFDEKLFF
TGTGCCTGGAGTGAAGGACGGTTTGATGAAAAACTGTTTTTT
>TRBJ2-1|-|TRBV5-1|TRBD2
CASSWQGTSGDLEQFF
TGCGCCAGCAGCTGGCAAGGGACTAGCGGGGATCTTGAGCAGTTCTTC
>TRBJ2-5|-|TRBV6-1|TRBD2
CASSEGGGPPKYF
TGTGCCAGCAGTGAAGGCGGGGGGCCGCCCAAGTACTTC
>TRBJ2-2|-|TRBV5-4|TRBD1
CASSLARGSDTGELFF
TGTGCCAGCAGCTTGGCCAGGGGGTCGGACACCGGGGAGCTGTTTTTT
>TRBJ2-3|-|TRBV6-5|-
CASSYGELSTDTQYF
TGTGCCAGCAGTTACGGGGAGCTGAGCACAGATACGCAGTATTTT